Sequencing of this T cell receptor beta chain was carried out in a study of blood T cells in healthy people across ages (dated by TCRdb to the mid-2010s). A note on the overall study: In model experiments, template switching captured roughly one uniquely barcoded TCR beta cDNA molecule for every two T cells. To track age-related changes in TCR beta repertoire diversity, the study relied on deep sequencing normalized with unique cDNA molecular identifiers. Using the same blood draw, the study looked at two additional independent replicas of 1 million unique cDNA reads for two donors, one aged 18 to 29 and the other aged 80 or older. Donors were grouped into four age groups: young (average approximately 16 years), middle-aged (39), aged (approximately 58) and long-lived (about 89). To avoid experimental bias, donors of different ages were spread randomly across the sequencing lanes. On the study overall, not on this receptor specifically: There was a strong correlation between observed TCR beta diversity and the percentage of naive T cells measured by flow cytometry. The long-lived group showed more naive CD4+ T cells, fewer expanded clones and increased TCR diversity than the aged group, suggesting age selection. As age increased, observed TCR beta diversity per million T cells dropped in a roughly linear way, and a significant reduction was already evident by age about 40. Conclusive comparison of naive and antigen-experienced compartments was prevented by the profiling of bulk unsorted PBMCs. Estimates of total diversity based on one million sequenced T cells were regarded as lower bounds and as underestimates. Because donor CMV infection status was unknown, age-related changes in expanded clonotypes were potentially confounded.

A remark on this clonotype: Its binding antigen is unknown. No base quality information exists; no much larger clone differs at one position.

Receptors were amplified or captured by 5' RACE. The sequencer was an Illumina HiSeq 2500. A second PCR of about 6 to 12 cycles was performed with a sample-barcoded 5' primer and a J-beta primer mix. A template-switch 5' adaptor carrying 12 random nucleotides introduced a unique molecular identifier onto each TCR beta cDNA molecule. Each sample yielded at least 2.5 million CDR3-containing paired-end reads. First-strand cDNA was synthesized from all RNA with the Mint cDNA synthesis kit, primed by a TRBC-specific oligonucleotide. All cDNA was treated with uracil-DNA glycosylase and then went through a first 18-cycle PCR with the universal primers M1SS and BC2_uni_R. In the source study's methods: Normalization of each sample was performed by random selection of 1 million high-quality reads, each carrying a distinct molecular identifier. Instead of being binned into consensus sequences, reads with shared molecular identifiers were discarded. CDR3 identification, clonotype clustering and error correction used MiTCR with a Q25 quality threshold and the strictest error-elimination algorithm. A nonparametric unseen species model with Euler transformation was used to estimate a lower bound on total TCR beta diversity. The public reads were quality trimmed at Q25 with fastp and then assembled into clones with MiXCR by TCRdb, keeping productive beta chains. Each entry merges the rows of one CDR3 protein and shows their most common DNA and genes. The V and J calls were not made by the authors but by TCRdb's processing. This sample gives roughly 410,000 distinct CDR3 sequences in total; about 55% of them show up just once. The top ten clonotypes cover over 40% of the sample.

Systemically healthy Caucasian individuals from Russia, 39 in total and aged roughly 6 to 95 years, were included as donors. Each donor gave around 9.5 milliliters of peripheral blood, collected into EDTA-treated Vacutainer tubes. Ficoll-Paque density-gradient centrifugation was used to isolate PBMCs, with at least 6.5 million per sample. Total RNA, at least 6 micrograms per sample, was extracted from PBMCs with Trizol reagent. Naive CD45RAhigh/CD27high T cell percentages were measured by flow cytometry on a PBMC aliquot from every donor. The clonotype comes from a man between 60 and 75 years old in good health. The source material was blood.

The DNA reads as follows: TGTGCCAGCAGCTTGTCGAGCGGGTATAGCTATGGCTACACCTTC. The translation is CASSLSSGYSYGYTF. The rearranged chain carries TRBV7-2 and TRBJ1-2; no D gene can be assigned with confidence. The CDR3 runs 15 residues from the cysteine to the phenylalanine. The entry retains the CDR3 DNA only, 45 bases that are in frame from base 1. A distance of 15 bases separates the germline ends of V and J, which lose 3 bases and 4 bases respectively. Based on the germline V gene, the CDR1 and CDR2 sequences are SGHTA and FQGNSA.